This is a list of T cell receptor beta chains from one sample in a study of blood T cell repertoires in COVID-19. TCRdb's copy holds only in-frame clones and misses some; the assay was immunoSEQ multiplex PCR. The repertoire has roughly 64,000 clones, approximately 90% of them found once; the top ten carry roughly 3.2%. Sample: peripheral blood. These receptors all stem from a man over 45 with active COVID-19. Each CDR3 is given with its conserved first and last residue. Fields, in order: clone size, J gene, V gene, D gene, CDR3 DNA, CDR3 protein. D genes are given only for firm matches. Some rows have no size entry. The others give once, few or many, or a class for an expanded clone.

NA	TRBJ2-7	TRBV21-1	NA	TGTGCCAGCAGCAAAGTGAGCCCACAGGGCTCCGAGCAGTACTTC	CASSKVSPQGSEQYF
NA	TRBJ2-7	TRBV6-5	TRBD2	TGTGCCAGCAGTTACGGGGGGGGACCCTACGAGCAGTACTTC	CASSYGGGPYEQYF
NA	TRBJ2-1	TRBV9	TRBD2	TGTGCCAGCAGCGTAGAAGGCGGGGGTTTTTACAATGAGCAGTTCTTC	CASSVEGGGFYNEQFF
NA	TRBJ2-7	TRBV28	TRBD1	TGTGCCAGCAGTCCGGGGACAGGGGATTACTACGAGCAGTACTTC	CASSPGTGDYYEQYF
NA	TRBJ2-1	TRBV11-1	NA	TGTGCCAGCAGCTTAGCGCTATCCAATGAGCAGTTCTTC	CASSLALSNEQFF
NA	TRBJ2-5	TRBV5-1	NA	TGCGCCAGCAGCTTCGGGGTTCAAGAGACCCAGTACTTC	CASSFGVQETQYF
NA	TRBJ2-5	TRBV5-1	NA	TGCGCCAGCAGCTTTTTAGCGGAGGGAGAGACCCAGTACTTC	CASSFLAEGETQYF
once	TRBJ2-2	TRBV30	TRBD2	TGTGCCTGGAGTCGGCTAGCGGCCAGCGGGGAGCTGTTTTTT	CAWSRLAASGELFF
NA	TRBJ2-7	TRBV19	TRBD1	TGTGCCAGTAGTACATTCGGGACAGGGGGCTCCTACGAGCAGTACTTC	CASSTFGTGGSYEQYF
NA	TRBJ2-1	TRBV29-1	TRBD2	TGCAGCGAGGTAAGAGTCCCCGGGACTAGCGGGAGGGCCAAGGATGAGCAGTTCTTC	CSEVRVPGTSGRAKDEQFF
NA	TRBJ2-7	TRBV19	NA	TGTGCCAGTAGTGGGGGCACGAACCACTACGAGCAGTACTTC	CASSGGTNHYEQYF
NA	TRBJ1-1	TRBV10-1	NA	TGCGCCAGCAGTGAGTTAAGGGTGCGGGGACCCAACACTGAAGCTTTCTTT	CASSELRVRGPNTEAFF
NA	TRBJ1-5	TRBV27	TRBD1	TGTGCCAGCAGGAGCAGGGGGACCGATCAGCCCCAGCATTTT	CASRSRGTDQPQHF
NA	TRBJ1-1	TRBV19	TRBD1	TGTGCCAGTAGTTGGGGCAGGGGGCGCACTGAAGCTTTCTTT	CASSWGRGRTEAFF
NA	TRBJ2-3	TRBV7-3	TRBD2	TGTGCCAGCAGCCGACTCCCGCGGGGGACTAGCACAGATACGCAGTATTTT	CASSRLPRGTSTDTQYF
NA	TRBJ1-1	TRBV7-9	TRBD1	TGTGCCAGCAGCTTTACAGGGGGGAACACTGAAGCTTTCTTT	CASSFTGGNTEAFF
NA	TRBJ2-2	TRBV3-1/TRBV3-2	TRBD2	TGTGCCAGCTCACGACTAGCGGGAGGACCTAGAGGGGACGGGGAGCTGTTTTTT	CASSRLAGGPRGDGELFF
NA	TRBJ2-3	TRBV6-5	TRBD1	TGTGCCAGCAGCGCGGGACAGGGGAAGTCAGATACGCAGTATTTT	CASSAGQGKSDTQYF
NA	TRBJ2-7	TRBV24-1	TRBD1	TGTGCCACCAGTGATGGGGACAGACCCGAGCAGTACTTC	CATSDGDRPEQYF
NA	TRBJ2-3	TRBV19	TRBD2	TGTGCCAGTACCCCACTAGCGGGGGGTCCCACAGATACGCAGTATTTT	CASTPLAGGPTDTQYF
NA	TRBJ2-1	TRBV12-5	NA	TGTGCTAGTGGTTCCCCTCCGGGGGAGGATGAGCAGTTCTTC	CASGSPPGEDEQFF
few	TRBJ2-3	TRBV2	NA	TGTGCCAGCACCCTAAAGCGGGCCGGAAGCACAGATACGCAGTATTTT	CASTLKRAGSTDTQYF
NA	TRBJ2-1	TRBV5-3	NA	TGTGCCAGAAGCTCATACAGGAACAATGAGCAGTTCTTC	CARSSYRNNEQFF
NA	TRBJ1-2	TRBV12-3/TRBV12-4	NA	TGTGCCAGCAGTTTAGGCGGTGGTGGCTACACCTTC	CASSLGGGGYTF
NA	TRBJ1-1	TRBV5-1	NA	TGCGCCAGCAGCTCCCAGGACACTGAAGCTTTCTTT	CASSSQDTEAFF